This is a list of T cell receptor beta chains from one sample in a study of T cells in Graves' hyperthyroidism and ophthalmopathy. Each CDR3 protein gets one entry after TCRdb re-called the multiplex PCR reads with MiXCR. The table includes more than 300,000 distinct CDR3 sequences, approximately 18% detected once. Sequenced input: blood. These receptors were collected from a young man with Graves' ophthalmopathy. CDR3s include the opening cysteine and the closing phenylalanine or tryptophan. The order of the fields is J gene, V gene, clone size, D gene, CDR3 protein, CDR3 DNA. The D gene is left open where the match is weak. Clone size is shown for a subset of rows, as once, few, many or a class of expanded clone.

j_call: TRBJ1-2; v_call: TRBV6-1; clone_size: many; d_call: TRBD1; cdr3_aa: CASSDQGQGTAGYTF; cdr3_nt: TGTGCCAGCAGCGACCAGGGACAGGGTACCGCTGGCTACACCTTC
j_call: TRBJ2-2; v_call: TRBV12-3/TRBV12-4; clone_size: -; d_call: TRBD2; cdr3_aa: CASTGSGRRAGELFF; cdr3_nt: TGTGCCAGCACTGGTAGCGGGAGAAGAGCCGGGGAGCTGTTTTTT
j_call: TRBJ1-1; v_call: TRBV5-1; clone_size: many; d_call: TRBD1; cdr3_aa: CASSMDRPSPEAFF; cdr3_nt: TGCGCCAGCAGCATGGACAGGCCCTCCCCTGAAGCTTTCTTT
j_call: TRBJ1-1; v_call: TRBV24-1; clone_size: -; d_call: TRBD1; cdr3_aa: CATSVTGGSTEAFF; cdr3_nt: TGTGCCACCAGTGTTACAGGGGGGAGCACTGAAGCTTTCTTT
j_call: TRBJ1-5; v_call: TRBV24-1; clone_size: -; d_call: -; cdr3_aa: CATSDYQGNQPQHF; cdr3_nt: TGTGCCACCAGTGATTATCAGGGTAATCAGCCCCAGCATTTT
j_call: TRBJ2-7; v_call: TRBV28; clone_size: many; d_call: -; cdr3_aa: CASSMGLIPGQYF; cdr3_nt: TGTGCCAGCAGCATGGGGCTCATTCCCGGGCAGTACTTC
j_call: TRBJ1-2; v_call: TRBV20-1; clone_size: many; d_call: -; cdr3_aa: CSAPDSDYGYTF; cdr3_nt: TGCAGTGCTCCCGACAGCGACTATGGCTACACCTTC
j_call: TRBJ1-2; v_call: TRBV10-3; clone_size: once; d_call: -; cdr3_aa: CAISRDGGDYGYTF; cdr3_nt: TGTGCCATCAGTCGGGACGGAGGGGACTATGGCTACACCTTC
j_call: TRBJ2-3; v_call: TRBV4-2; clone_size: -; d_call: -; cdr3_aa: CASSQPGTQTSAQYF; cdr3_nt: TGTGCCAGCAGCCAACCCGGGACCCAGACCTCCGCGCAGTATTTT
j_call: TRBJ2-1; v_call: TRBV5-1; clone_size: -; d_call: -; cdr3_aa: CASRVLPGLHNEQFF; cdr3_nt: TGCGCCAGCAGAGTTCTACCGGGACTCCACAATGAGCAGTTCTTC
j_call: TRBJ2-1; v_call: TRBV6-1; clone_size: few; d_call: TRBD2; cdr3_aa: CASRTGLAGYEQFF; cdr3_nt: TGTGCCAGCAGAACAGGACTAGCGGGGTATGAGCAGTTCTTC
j_call: TRBJ1-2; v_call: TRBV6-1; clone_size: -; d_call: -; cdr3_aa: CASRTGPALSGYTF; cdr3_nt: TGTGCCAGCAGGACCGGGCCCGCTCTGAGTGGCTACACCTTC
j_call: TRBJ1-1; v_call: TRBV9; clone_size: many; d_call: TRBD1; cdr3_aa: CASSEGQVYTEAFF; cdr3_nt: TGTGCCAGCAGCGAGGGACAGGTCTACACTGAAGCTTTCTTT